This note documents a single T cell receptor (beta chain) sequence. Antigen specificity is unknown. This CDR3 has 13 residues. Trimming took 1 base from V and 8 from J, leaving 8 bases between them. Germline V gene sequence: CDR1 MDHEN, CDR2 SYDVKM. The data are from a study of shared clonotypes between healthy human individuals. Study results and limitations: The sole specimen, blood, was sampled, and tissue repertoires likely differ.

Clones were sequenced by immunoSEQ multiplex PCR, and TCRdb holds only the in-frame ones, with some missing. This table holds about 2.5 million clones, around 93% found once. Everyone who donated was a Caucasian adult who lived in Nashville, Tennessee. The specimen was naive CD4+ T cells from PBMCs. Specified subset: CD45RA+ positively selected. The TCR originated in a man between 18 and 29 years old in good health. Some clones in this sample may be carry-over from other donors' samples. The chain is built from TRBV28 and TRBJ1-4; D unresolved. CDR3 protein: CASSLSAQEKLFF. The DNA for the CDR3 is TGTGCCAGCAGTTTATCGGCTCAAGAAAAACTGTTTTTT. Based on the CDR3 plus reference TRBV28 and TRBJ1-4, the full variable domain is DVKVTQSSRYLVKRTGEKVFLECVQDMDHENMFWYRQDPGLGLRLIYFSYDVKMKEKGDIPEGYSVSREKKERFSLILESASTNQTSMYLCASSLSAQEKLFFGSGTQLSVL.